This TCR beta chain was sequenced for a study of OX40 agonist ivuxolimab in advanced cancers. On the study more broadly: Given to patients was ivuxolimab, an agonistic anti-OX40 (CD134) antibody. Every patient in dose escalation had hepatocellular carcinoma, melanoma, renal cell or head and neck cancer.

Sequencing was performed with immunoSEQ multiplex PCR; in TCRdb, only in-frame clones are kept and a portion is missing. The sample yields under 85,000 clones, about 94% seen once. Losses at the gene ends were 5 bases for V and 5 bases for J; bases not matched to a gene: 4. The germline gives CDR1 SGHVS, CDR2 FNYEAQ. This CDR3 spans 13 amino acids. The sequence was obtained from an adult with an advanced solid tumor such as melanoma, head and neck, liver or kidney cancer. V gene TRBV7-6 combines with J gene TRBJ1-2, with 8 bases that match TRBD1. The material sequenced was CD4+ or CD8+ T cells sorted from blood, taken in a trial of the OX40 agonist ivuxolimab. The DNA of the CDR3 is TGTGCCAGCAGCCCCGACAGGGGATATGGCTACACCTTC. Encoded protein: CASSPDRGYGYTF.